This TCR beta chain was captured in a study of T cell responses to AZD1222 COVID-19 vaccine. Assay: immunoSEQ multiplex PCR; the TCRdb copy retains only in-frame clones and omits some. Of roughly 100,000 clones listed, 90% were seen once; the top ten hold 4.8%. V was shortened by 3 bases and J by 6 bases, with 10 bases between the two germline ends. Germline-derived CDR1 and CDR2 are SGHRS and YFSETQ. The CDR3 covers 14 residues. V is TRBV5-1 and J is TRBJ1-6; D is ambiguous. The sample here was peripheral blood, taken on day 0 of AZD1222 vaccination. This receptor was taken from an adult in good health. CDR3 in amino acids: CASSSRQPNSPLHF. DNA for the CDR3: TGCGCCAGCAGCTCAAGGCAGCCTAATTCACCCCTCCACTTT.